The clone carrying this T cell receptor beta chain was counted ten times or more. The antigen remains undetermined. From the 5' RACE reads, TCRdb called clonotypes with MiXCR, one entry per CDR3 protein. Altogether over 30,000 distinct CDR3 sequences are present, roughly an eighth being singletons, with the ten largest covering around 28%. The data were taken from a study of T-cell memory formation after mild COVID-19. Whole-study findings and limits: CM and EM subsets held most contracting CD4+ clones; EMRA held CD8+ ones.

Trimming removed 3 bases from V and 7 bases from J, with 17 bases in between. This CDR3 is built from 15 residues. CDR1 is MNHNS, CDR2 SASEGT, per germline. This receptor was identified in a man aged 18 to 29 who had mild COVID-19 (a few samples of this study predate the infection). Cell type and time point are not known. Sequencing was carried out using PBMCs or a T cell subset sorted from them (not recorded which). The rearrangement links TRBV6-1 to TRBJ2-3, with unresolved D. The CDR3 region has the DNA TGTGCCAGCAGTGATACCGGCAGCTTGAGGAATACGCAGTATTTT. Residues: CASSDTGSLRNTQYF.